This TCR beta chain was sequenced for a study of graft-versus-host responses after intestinal transplantation. Profiled with immunoSEQ multiplex PCR; TCRdb holds only in-frame clones, not every one. This table has 55,000 to 70,000 clones, around 90% appearing once. With 6 bases clipped from V and 3 bases from J, the junction kept 5 bases outside the gene matches. The CDR3 extends over 14 amino acids. Germline CDR1 and CDR2: ENHRY and SYGVKD. Findings and limits, study-wide: Ileal or blood samples showed some GvH clones first, and such clones were also found in recipient marrow.

For this clone: Its target is unknown.

Sequences were derived from PBMCs, sampled around 120 days after intestinal transplantation. J is TRBJ2-5 and V is TRBV10-3, with 9 bases fitting TRBD1. This sequence was found in a human patient who received an intestinal transplant, so some T cells may come from the graft donor. CDR3: CAISADRGEETQYF. As DNA, the CDR3 is TGTGCCATCAGCGCGGACAGGGGAGAAGAGACCCAGTACTTC.